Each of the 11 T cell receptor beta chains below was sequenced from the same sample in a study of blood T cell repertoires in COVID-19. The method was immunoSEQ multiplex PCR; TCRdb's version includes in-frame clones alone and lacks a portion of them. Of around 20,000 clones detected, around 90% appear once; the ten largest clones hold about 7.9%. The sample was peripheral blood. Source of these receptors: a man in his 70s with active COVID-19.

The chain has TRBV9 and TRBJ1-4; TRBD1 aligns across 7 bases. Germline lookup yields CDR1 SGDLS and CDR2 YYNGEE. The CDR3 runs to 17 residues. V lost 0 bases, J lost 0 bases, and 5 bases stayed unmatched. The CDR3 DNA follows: TGTGCCAGCAGCGTAGGAGGGGGCCAGGCAACTAATGAAAAACTGTTTTTT. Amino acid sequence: CASSVGGGQATNEKLFF.

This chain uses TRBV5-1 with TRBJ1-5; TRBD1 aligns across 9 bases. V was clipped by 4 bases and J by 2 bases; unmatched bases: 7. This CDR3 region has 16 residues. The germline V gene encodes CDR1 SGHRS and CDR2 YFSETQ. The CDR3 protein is CASSPGTGLGNQPQHF. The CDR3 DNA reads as TGCGCCAGCAGCCCCGGGACAGGGTTAGGCAATCAGCCCCAGCATTTT.

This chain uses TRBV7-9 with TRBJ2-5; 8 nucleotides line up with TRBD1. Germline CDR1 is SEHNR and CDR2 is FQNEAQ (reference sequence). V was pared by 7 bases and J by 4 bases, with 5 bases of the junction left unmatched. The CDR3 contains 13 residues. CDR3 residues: CASTPGGGETQYF. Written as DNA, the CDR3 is TGTGCCAGCACTCCAGGGGGCGGAGAGACCCAGTACTTC.

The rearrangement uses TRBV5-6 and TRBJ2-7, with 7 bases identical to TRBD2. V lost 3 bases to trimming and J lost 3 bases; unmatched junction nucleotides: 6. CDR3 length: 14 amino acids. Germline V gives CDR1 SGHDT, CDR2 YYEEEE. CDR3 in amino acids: CASSWGGANYEQYF. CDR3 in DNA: TGTGCCAGCAGCTGGGGAGGGGCCAACTACGAGCAGTACTTC.

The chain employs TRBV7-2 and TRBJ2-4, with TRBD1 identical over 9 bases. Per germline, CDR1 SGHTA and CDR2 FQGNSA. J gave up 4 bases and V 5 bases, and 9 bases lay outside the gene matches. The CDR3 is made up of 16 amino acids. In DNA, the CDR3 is TGTGCCAGCAGCCCACCGCCGGGACAGGGTAAAAACATTCAGTACTTC. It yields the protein CASSPPPGQGKNIQYF.

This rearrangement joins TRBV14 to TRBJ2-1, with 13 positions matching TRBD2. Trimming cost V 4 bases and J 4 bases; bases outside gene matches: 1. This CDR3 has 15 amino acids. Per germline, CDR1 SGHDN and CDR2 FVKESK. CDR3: CASSPLAGGYNEQFF. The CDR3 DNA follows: TGTGCCAGCAGCCCACTAGCGGGAGGGTACAATGAGCAGTTCTTC.

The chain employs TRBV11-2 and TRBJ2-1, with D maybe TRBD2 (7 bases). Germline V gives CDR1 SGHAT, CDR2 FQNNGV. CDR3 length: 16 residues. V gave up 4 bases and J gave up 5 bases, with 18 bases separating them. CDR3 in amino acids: CASSSIRGAHHNEQFF. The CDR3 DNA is TGTGCCAGCAGCTCCATCCGGGGGGCCCACCACAATGAGCAGTTCTTC.

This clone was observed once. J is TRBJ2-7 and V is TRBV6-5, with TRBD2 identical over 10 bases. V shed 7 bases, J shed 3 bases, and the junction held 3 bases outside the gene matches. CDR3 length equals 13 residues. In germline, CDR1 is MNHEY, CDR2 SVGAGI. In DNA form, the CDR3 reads TGTGCCAGCAAGGGACTAGCGATCTACGAGCAGTACTTC. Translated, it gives CASKGLAIYEQYF.

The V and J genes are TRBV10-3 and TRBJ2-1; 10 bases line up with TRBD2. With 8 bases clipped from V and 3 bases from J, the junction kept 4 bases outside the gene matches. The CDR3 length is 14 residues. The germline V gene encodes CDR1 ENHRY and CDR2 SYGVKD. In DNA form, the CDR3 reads TGTGCCATCGCGGCTAGCGGGAGCTACAATGAGCAGTTCTTC. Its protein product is CAIAASGSYNEQFF.

The CDR3 DNA reads as TGCGCCAGCAGCCAAGTCCCGGGACAGGGATCGGGGAGAAACACTGAAGCTTTCTTT. This encodes CASSQVPGQGSGRNTEAFF. J is TRBJ1-1 and V is TRBV4-3; 9 nucleotides match TRBD1. With 1 base clipped from V and 2 bases from J, the junction kept 14 bases outside the gene matches. This CDR3 has 19 amino acids. Germline V gene lookup returns CDR1 LGHNA and CDR2 YSLEER.

The chain's CDR3 is CASSRRAGSQETQYF. The CDR3 DNA sequence: TGTGCCAGCTCGCGGAGGGCCGGGAGCCAAGAGACCCAGTACTTC. The V call is TRBV11-3, the J call TRBJ2-5, with a tentative D call TRBD2 (6 bases). Trimming cost V 8 bases and J 1 base, with 17 bases left between them. The CDR3 contains 15 residues. Germline V CDR1 and CDR2: SGHNT, YENEEA. Variable domain in full (rest from reference TRBV11-3 and TRBJ2-5): EAGVVQSPRYKIIEKKQPVAFWCNPISGHNTLYWYLQNLGQGPELLIRYENEEAVDDSQLPKDRFSAERLKGVDSTLKIQPAELGDSAVYLCASSRRAGSQETQYFGPGTRLLVL.